This section outlines one T cell receptor (beta chain) sequence together with its context. This record belongs to a study of blood T cell repertoires in COVID-19. Study-wide context: Samples of COVID-19 (acute and convalescent) were obtained from the United States, Italy and Spain.

Only in-frame clones appear in the TCRdb table, and some are missing; sequencing was by immunoSEQ multiplex PCR. The sample lists roughly 220,000 clones, around 90% occurring once. V gave up 6 bases and J gave up 2 bases; unmatched junction bases: 6. Germline V CDR1 and CDR2: MDHEN, SYDVKM. This CDR3 region has 15 residues. This chain uses TRBV28 with TRBJ1-5, with 8 positions matching TRBD1. Material for sequencing was PBMCs or T cells enriched from blood (not recorded which). The sequence came from a woman between 45 and 60 years old with acute COVID-19. The CDR3 DNA is TGTGCCAGCAGGCGACAGGGGCCTCGCAATCAGCCCCAGCATTTT. The encoded protein is CASRRQGPRNQPQHF. Supplemented by reference TRBV28 and TRBJ1-5, the full variable domain reads DVKVTQSSRYLVKRTGEKVFLECVQDMDHENMFWYRQDPGLGLRLIYFSYDVKMKEKGDIPEGYSVSREKKERFSLILESASTNQTSMYLCASRRQGPRNQPQHFGDGTRLSIL.